This TCR beta chain stems from a study of OX40 agonist ivuxolimab in advanced cancers. Looking at the study overall: Partial responses were observed in three patients, of whom one had hepatocellular carcinoma and two had cutaneous melanoma.

Assay used: immunoSEQ multiplex PCR; TCRdb lists only in-frame clones, some missing. The sample includes 45,000 to 50,000 clones, approximately 91% of them seen just once. Samples were taken at baseline and on day 1 of cycles 4 and 7. About this clone itself: Its antigen is not identified.

General study findings and limits: At 0.1 to 3.0 mg/kg, clonal expansion of CD4+ and CD8+ blood T cells had occurred by week 6.

This CDR3 has 11 residues. Germline lookup yields CDR1 MNHEY and CDR2 SMNVEV (reference sequence). Deletions cut 4 bases from V and 9 bases from J, with 8 bases between. The sample here was CD4+ or CD8+ T cells sorted from blood, taken in a trial of the OX40 agonist ivuxolimab. This chain connects TRBV27 to TRBJ2-3; no clear D. The sequence was collected from an adult with an advanced solid tumor such as melanoma, head and neck, liver or kidney cancer. The CDR3 is CASSSLGTQYF. CDR3 sequence (DNA): TGTGCCAGCAGTTCGTTGGGAACGCAGTATTTT.